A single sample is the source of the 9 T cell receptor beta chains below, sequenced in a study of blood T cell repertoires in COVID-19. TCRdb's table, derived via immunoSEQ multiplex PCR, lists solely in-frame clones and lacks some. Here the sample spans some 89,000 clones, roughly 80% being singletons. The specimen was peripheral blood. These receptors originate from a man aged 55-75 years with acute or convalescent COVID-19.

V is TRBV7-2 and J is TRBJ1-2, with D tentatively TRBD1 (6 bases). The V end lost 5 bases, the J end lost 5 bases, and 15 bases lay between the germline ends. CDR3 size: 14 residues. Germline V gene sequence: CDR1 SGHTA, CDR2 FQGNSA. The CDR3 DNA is TGTGCCAGCAGCCCACAGACAGGAGCTTATGGCTACACCTTC. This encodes CASSPQTGAYGYTF. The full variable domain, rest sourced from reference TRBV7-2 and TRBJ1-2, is GAGVSQSPSNKVTEKGKDVELRCDPISGHTALYWYRQSLGQGLEFLIYFQGNSAPDKSGLPSDRFSAERTGGSVSTLTIQRTQQEDSAVYLCASSPQTGAYGYTFGSGTRLTVV.

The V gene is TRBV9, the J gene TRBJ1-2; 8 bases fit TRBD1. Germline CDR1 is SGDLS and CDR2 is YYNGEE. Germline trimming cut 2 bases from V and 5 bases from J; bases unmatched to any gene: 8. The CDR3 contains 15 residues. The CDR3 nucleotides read TGTGCCAGCAGCGTTAGAGACAGGGGTCTTTATGGCTACACCTTC. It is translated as CASSVRDRGLYGYTF.

The DNA of the CDR3 is TGCGCCAGCAGCTTGGTACTAGCGAGTTACAATGAGCAGTTCTTC. It codes for CASSLVLASYNEQFF. The chain employs TRBV5-1 and TRBJ2-1; 7 bases agree with TRBD2. This CDR3 region has 15 residues. V was pared by 0 bases and J by 4 bases, with 4 bases of the junction left unmatched. Germline V gene data show CDR1 as SGHRS and CDR2 as YFSETQ.

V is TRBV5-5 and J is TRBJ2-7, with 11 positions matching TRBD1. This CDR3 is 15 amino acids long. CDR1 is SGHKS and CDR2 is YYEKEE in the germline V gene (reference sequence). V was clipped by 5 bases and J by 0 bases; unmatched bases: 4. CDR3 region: CASSSGQGASYEQYF. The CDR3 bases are TGTGCCAGCAGTTCCGGACAGGGGGCCTCCTACGAGCAGTACTTC.

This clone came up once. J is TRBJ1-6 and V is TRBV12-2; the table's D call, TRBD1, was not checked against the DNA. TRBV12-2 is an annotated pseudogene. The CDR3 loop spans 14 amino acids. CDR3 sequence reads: CASHKRQGQYRFHF. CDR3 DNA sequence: TGTGCAAGTCACAAAAGGCAGGGACAATACCGTTTCCACTTT.

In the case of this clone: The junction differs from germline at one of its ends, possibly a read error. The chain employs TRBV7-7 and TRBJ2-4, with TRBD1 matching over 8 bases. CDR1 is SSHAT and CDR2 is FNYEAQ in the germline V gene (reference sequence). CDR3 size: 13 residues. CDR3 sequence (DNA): TGTGCTAGCAGCGCAGACAGGGGAGGAATTCAGTACTTC. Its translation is CASSADRGGIQYF.

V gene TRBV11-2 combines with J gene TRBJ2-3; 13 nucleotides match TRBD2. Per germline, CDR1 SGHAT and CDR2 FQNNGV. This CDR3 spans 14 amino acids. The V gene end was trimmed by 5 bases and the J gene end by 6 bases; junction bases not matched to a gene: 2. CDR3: CASSTSGGEDTQYF. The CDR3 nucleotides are TGTGCCAGCAGCACTAGCGGGGGGGAGGATACGCAGTATTTT.

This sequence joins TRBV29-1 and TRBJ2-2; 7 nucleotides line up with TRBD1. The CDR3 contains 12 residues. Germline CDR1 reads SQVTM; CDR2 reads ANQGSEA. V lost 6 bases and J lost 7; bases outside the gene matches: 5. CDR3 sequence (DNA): TGCAGCGTGGGGACAGACGTCGGGGAGCTGTTTTTT. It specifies CSVGTDVGELFF.

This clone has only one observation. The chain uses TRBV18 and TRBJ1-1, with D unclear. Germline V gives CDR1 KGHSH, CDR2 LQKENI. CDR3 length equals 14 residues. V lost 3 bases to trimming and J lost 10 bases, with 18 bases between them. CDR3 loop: CASSPSSGSVGAFF. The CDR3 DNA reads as TGTGCCAGCTCACCCTCATCCGGAAGCGTTGGAGCTTTCTTT.